The sample holds one count of the clone carrying this T cell receptor (beta chain). This entry comes from a study of T cell changes during pregnancy in multiple sclerosis. The germline gives CDR1 LNHDA, CDR2 SQIVND (reference sequence). CDR3 length: 15 amino acids. V lost 5 bases and J 4 bases, leaving 18 bases between the germline ends. Using immunoSEQ multiplex PCR, the repertoire was profiled, and TCRdb retains in-frame clones only, with some absent. Of tens of thousands of clones listed, around 90% were seen once; the top ten hold around 3.3%. The TCR originated in a female donor in good health, enrolled as a control in a pregnancy study. The starting material was peripheral blood, obtained in the first trimester of pregnancy. This chain joins TRBV19 and TRBJ2-7, with TRBD2 as a possible D gene (6 bases). The CDR3 loop is CASSDGGGGEYEQYF. CDR3 in DNA: TGTGCCAGTAGTGACGGGGGAGGAGGTGAATACGAGCAGTACTTC.